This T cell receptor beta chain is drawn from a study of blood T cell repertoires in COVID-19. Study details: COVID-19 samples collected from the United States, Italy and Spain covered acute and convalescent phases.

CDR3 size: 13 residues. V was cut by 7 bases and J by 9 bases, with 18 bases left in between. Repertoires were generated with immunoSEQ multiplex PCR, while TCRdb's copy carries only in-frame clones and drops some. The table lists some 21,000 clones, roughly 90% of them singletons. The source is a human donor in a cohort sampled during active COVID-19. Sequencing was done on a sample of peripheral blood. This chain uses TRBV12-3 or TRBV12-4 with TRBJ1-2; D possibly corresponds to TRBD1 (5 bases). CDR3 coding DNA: TGTGCCAGCATCTCCTCGGGACTCCTCAGCTACACCTTC. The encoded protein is CASISSGLLSYTF.